This T cell receptor (beta chain) was sequenced during a study of blood T cell repertoires in COVID-19. Some clones are missing from TCRdb's copy, which holds only in-frame ones; the method was immunoSEQ multiplex PCR. The data contain roughly 290,000 clones, around 82% of them seen just once; the ten biggest clones take up around 16%. This CDR3 is built from 15 residues. Germline CDR1 MNHEY, CDR2 SVGEGT. V shed 6 bases and J shed 7 bases, with 19 bases lying between them. What was sequenced was peripheral blood. The receptor was isolated from a person between 65 and 79 years old with COVID-19, enrolled during active disease. The V and J genes are TRBV6-2 or TRBV6-3 and TRBJ1-5, with TRBD1 as a possible D gene (5 bases). The CDR3 loop reads CASSSRGGRIQPQHF. For the CDR3, the DNA is TGTGCCAGCAGCAGCCGGGGGGGGAGAATCCAGCCCCAGCATTTT.